The 11 T cell receptor beta chains listed next were all sequenced from one sample in a study of blood T cell repertoires in COVID-19 (TCRdb year 2020). The library was produced with the immunoSEQ multiplex PCR assay. TCRdb took this table from immuneACCESS and kept in-frame rearrangements with V and J called. Such tables lack part of the clones; where checked against another copy, unresolved V genes explain under half of the gap, and the rest is unexplained. Across this sample there are fewer than 200,000 clones, with under 85% seen only once. The ten most abundant clones make up approximately 7% of the sample. The sequenced sample consisted of peripheral blood. These receptors were obtained from a human donor in a cohort sampled during active COVID-19.

The chain carries TRBV29-1 and TRBJ1-2; 8 positions match TRBD1. CDR1 SQVTM and CDR2 ANQGSEA come from the germline V gene. The CDR3 sequence is 13 residues long. Losses at the gene ends were 5 bases for V and 3 bases for J; bases not matched to a gene: 5. CDR3 sequence: CSVNKDRDYGYTF. Here the CDR3 DNA reads TGCAGCGTTAACAAGGACAGGGACTATGGCTACACCTTC.

This chain uses TRBV5-6 with TRBJ1-2; D is unclear. V lost 1 base to trimming and J lost 8 bases, with 18 bases between them. The CDR3 has 15 amino acids. CDR1 is SGHDT, CDR2 YYEEEE, per germline. The DNA of the CDR3 is TGTGCCAGCAGCTTGATCGAGGCGGATCCTCGGGGCTACACCTTC. This gives the protein CASSLIEADPRGYTF.

This chain joins TRBV13 and TRBJ1-2, with D hard to call. The V gene's germline CDR1 is PRHDT and CDR2 FYEKMQ (reference sequence). The V gene lost 4 bases and the J gene lost 1 base, with 16 bases spanning the gap. This CDR3 has 16 amino acids. This chain's CDR3 is CASSSELGYVNYGYTF. The DNA of the CDR3 is TGTGCCAGCAGCTCGGAGCTCGGATACGTTAACTATGGCTACACCTTC.

By its share, this clone is medium-sized. V and J are TRBV19 and TRBJ1-6; D is unclear. The CDR3 is 15 residues long. Germline V gene lookup returns CDR1 LNHDA and CDR2 SQIVND (reference sequence). V lost 3 bases and J 1 base, leaving 7 bases between the germline ends. The CDR3 sequence: CASSISGSYNSPLHF. The CDR3 DNA reads TGTGCCAGTAGTATCTCGGGGTCCTATAATTCACCCCTCCACTTT.

The V call is TRBV16, the J call TRBJ1-5; no firm D call. V shed 2 bases and J shed 2 bases, with 19 bases lying between them. Germline loops: CDR1 KGHSY, CDR2 FQNENV. This CDR3 is 18 amino acids long. As DNA, the CDR3 is TGTGCCAGCAGCCAAGGACTGCCCGTTGGCAGAGGCAATCAGCCCCAGCATTTT. Translated, it gives CASSQGLPVGRGNQPQHF.

A single count supports this clone. V is TRBV7-2 and J is TRBJ1-2; 7 nucleotides line up with TRBD1. The CDR3 is 15 residues long. The ends lost 1 base at V and 4 bases at J; junction bases unmatched: 6. Germline V CDR1 and CDR2: SGHTA, FQGNSA. The CDR3 region is CASSLDLGQAYGYTF. The CDR3 nucleotides are TGTGCCAGCAGCTTAGACCTCGGACAGGCCTATGGCTACACCTTC. The variable domain in full, completed from reference TRBV7-2 and TRBJ1-2, reads GAGVSQSPSNKVTEKGKDVELRCDPISGHTALYWYRQSLGQGLEFLIYFQGNSAPDKSGLPSDRFSAERTGGSVSTLTIQRTQQEDSAVYLCASSLDLGQAYGYTFGSGTRLTVV.

This rearrangement joins TRBV13 to TRBJ2-3, with TRBD1 identical over 11 bases. Trimming took 4 bases from V and 1 from J; bases not matched to a gene: 4. CDR1 PRHDT and CDR2 FYEKMQ come from the germline V gene (reference sequence). This CDR3 has 16 amino acids. The CDR3 protein is CASSYRDRGGTDTQYF. The CDR3 coding sequence is TGTGCCAGCAGCTACCGGGACAGGGGGGGCACAGATACGCAGTATTTT.

This rearrangement joins TRBV5-4 to TRBJ2-1; 7 bases are shared with TRBD1. Looked up from germline, CDR1 is SGHNT and CDR2 is YYREEE (reference sequence). After removal of 3 bases from V and 6 bases from J, the junction contained 12 bases not matched to a gene. CDR3 length equals 16 residues. The CDR3 nucleotides are TGTGCCAGCAGCTCGGCCGTCCGGACAGGCAGCAATGAGCAGTTCTTC. Its translation: CASSSAVRTGSNEQFF. Complete variable domain (other parts from reference TRBV5-4 and TRBJ2-1): ETGVTQSPTHLIKTRGQQVTLRCSSQSGHNTVSWYQQALGQGPQFIFQYYREEENGRGNFPPRFSGLQFPNYSSELNVNALELDDSALYLCASSSAVRTGSNEQFFGPGTRLTVL.

The sample holds one count of this clone. The V call is TRBV15, the J call TRBJ1-6; the match to TRBD1 covers 7 bases. The length of the CDR3 is 17 residues. Germline V CDR1 and CDR2: LNHNV, YYDKDF (reference sequence). V trimming: 1 base; J trimming: 0 bases; junction bases outside the gene matches: 3. The CDR3 spells CATSRVDRSSYNSPLHF. In DNA form, the CDR3 reads TGTGCCACCAGCAGAGTGGACAGGAGCTCCTATAATTCACCCCTCCACTTT.

The chain combines TRBV4-1 with TRBJ1-5, with D possibly matching TRBD1 (6 bases). V lost 2 bases, J lost 7 bases, and 12 bases lay in between. The CDR3 totals 14 residues. Germline values: CDR1 MGHRA, CDR2 YSYEKL. In DNA, the CDR3 is TGCGCCAGCAGCCAATCTCAGGGGTACCAGCCCCAGCATTTT. This encodes CASSQSQGYQPQHF.

The chain joins TRBV3-1 (or the pseudogene TRBV3-2) to TRBJ2-7; TRBD2 agrees at 7 bases. The trim removed 3 bases at V and 2 bases at J, leaving 7 bases unmatched. The CDR3 runs to 15 residues. The germline gives CDR1 LGHDT, CDR2 YNNKEL (reference sequence). CDR3 sequence reads: CASSHAWGGAYEQYF. The CDR3 region has the DNA TGTGCCAGCAGCCATGCGTGGGGGGGAGCCTACGAGCAGTACTTC.